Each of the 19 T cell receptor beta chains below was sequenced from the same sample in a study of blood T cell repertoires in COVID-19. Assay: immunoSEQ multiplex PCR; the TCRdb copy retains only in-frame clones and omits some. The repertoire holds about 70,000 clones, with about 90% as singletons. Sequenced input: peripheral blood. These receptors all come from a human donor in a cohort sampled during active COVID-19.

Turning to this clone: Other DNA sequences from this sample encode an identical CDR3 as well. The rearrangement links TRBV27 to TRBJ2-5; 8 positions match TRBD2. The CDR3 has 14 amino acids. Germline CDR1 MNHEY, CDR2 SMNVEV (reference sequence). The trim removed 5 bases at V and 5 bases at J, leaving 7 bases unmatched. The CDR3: CASSPSTGGETQYF. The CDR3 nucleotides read TGTGCCAGCAGTCCATCAACGGGGGGGGAGACCCAGTACTTC.

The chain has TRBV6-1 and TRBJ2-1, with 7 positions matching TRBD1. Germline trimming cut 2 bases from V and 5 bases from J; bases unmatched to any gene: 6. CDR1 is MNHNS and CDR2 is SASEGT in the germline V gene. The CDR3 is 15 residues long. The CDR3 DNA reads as TGTGCCAGCAGTGAAACAGGAAGGGGGCACAATGAGCAGTTCTTC. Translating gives CASSETGRGHNEQFF.

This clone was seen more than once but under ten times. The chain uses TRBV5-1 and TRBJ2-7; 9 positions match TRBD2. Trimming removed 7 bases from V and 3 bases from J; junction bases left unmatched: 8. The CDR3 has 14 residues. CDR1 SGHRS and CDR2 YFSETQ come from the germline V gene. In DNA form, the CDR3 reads TGCGCCAGCGCCCTCGCGGGGGGGCTCTACGAGCAGTACTTC. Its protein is CASALAGGLYEQYF. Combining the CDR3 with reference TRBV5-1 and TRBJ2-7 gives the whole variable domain KAGVTQTPRYLIKTRGQQVTLSCSPISGHRSVSWYQQTPGQGLQFLFEYFSETQRNKGNFPGRFSGRQFSNSRSEMNVSTLELGDSALYLCASALAGGLYEQYFGPGTRLTVT.

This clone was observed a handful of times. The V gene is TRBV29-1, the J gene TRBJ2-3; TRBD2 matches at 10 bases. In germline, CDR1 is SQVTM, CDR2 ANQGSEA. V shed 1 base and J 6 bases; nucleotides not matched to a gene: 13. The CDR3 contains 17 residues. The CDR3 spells CSVEGGLLLAGRDTQYF. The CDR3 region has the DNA TGCAGCGTTGAAGGAGGCCTCCTACTAGCGGGGAGGGATACGCAGTATTTT.

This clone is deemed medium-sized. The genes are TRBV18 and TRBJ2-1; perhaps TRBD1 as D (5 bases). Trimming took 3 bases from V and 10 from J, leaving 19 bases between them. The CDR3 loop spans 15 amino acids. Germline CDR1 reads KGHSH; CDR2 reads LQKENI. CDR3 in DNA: TGTGCCAGCTCACCCGAGCAGGGAAGTGCAGGGGAGCAGTTCTTC. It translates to CASSPEQGSAGEQFF.

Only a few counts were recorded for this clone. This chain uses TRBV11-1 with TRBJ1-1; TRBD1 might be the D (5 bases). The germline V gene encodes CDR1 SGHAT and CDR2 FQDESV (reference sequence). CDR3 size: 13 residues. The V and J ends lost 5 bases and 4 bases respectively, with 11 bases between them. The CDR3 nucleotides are TGTGCCAGCAGCCGAGGGACTCTCACTGAAGCTTTCTTT. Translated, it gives CASSRGTLTEAFF.

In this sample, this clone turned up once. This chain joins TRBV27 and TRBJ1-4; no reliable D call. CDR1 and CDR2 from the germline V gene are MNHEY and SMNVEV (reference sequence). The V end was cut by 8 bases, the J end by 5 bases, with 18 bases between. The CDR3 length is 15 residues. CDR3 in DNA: TGTGCCAGCGGACGCTCCGGGGAGTCCAATGAAAAACTGTTTTTT. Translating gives CASGRSGESNEKLFF. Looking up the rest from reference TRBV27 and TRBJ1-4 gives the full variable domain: EAQVTQNPRYLITVTGKKLTVTCSQNMNHEYMSWYRQDPGLGLRQIYYSMNVEVTDKGDVPEGYKVSRKEKRNFPLILESPSPNQTSLYFCASGRSGESNEKLFFGSGTQLSVL.

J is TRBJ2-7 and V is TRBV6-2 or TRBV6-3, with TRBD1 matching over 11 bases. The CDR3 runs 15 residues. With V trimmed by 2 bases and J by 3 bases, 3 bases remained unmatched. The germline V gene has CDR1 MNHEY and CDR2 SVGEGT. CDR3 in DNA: TGTGCCAGCAGTTACGATGGGACAGGGGGCTACGAGCAGTACTTC. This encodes CASSYDGTGGYEQYF.

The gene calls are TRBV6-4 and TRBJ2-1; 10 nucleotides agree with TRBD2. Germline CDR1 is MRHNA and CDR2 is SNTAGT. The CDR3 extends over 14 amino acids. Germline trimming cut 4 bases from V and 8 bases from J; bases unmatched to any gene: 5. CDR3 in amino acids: CASSVERGGHEQFF. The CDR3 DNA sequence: TGTGCCAGCAGTGTCGAGCGGGGGGGCCATGAGCAGTTCTTC.

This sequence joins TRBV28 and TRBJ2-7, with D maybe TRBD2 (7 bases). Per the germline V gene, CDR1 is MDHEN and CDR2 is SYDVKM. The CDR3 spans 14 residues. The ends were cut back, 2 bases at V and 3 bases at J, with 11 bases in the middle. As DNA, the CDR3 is TGTGCCAGCAGTTTAGAGGGGGGGATCTACGAGCAGTACTTC. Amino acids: CASSLEGGIYEQYF.

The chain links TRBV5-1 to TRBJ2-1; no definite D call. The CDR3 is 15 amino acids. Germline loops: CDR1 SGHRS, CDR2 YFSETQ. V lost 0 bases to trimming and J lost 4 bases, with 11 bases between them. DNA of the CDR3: TGCGCCAGCAGCTTGGCCGGAGAATATTACAATGAGCAGTTCTTC. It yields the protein CASSLAGEYYNEQFF.

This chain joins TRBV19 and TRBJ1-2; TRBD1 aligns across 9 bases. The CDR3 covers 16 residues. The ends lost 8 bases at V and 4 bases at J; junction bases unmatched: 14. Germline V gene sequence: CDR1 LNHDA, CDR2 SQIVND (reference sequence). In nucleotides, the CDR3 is TGTGCCAGTCACACCGGGACAGGGCGGACAAGCTATGGCTACACCTTC. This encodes CASHTGTGRTSYGYTF.

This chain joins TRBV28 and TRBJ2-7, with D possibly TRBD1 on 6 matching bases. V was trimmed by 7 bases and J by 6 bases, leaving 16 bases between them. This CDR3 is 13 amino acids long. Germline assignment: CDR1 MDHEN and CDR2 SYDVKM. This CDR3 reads CASKAPGVFEQYF. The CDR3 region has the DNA TGTGCCAGCAAAGCCCCAGGGGTGTTCGAGCAGTACTTC.

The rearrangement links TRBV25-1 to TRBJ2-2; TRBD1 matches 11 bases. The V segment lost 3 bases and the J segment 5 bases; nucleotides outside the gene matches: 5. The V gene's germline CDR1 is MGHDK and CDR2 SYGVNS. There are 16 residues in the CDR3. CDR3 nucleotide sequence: TGTGCCAGCAGTGACCAGGGGACAGGGGGGACCGGGGAGCTGTTTTTT. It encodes CASSDQGTGGTGELFF.

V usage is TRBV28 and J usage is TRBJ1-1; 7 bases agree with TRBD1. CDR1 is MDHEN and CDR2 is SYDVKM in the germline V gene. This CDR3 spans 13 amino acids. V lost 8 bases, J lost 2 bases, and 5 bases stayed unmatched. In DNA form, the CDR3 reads TGTGCCAGCCTAGACAGGGACAACACTGAAGCTTTCTTT. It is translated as CASLDRDNTEAFF.

The CDR3 region is CASSLDMAGEQYF. The CDR3 coding sequence is TGTGCCAGCAGCTTGGATATGGCAGGCGAGCAGTACTTC. The chain uses TRBV5-4 and TRBJ2-7; D not resolved. Per germline, CDR1 SGHNT and CDR2 YYREEE (reference sequence). The CDR3 sequence is 13 residues long. V was clipped by 0 bases and J by 6 bases, with 10 bases between them.

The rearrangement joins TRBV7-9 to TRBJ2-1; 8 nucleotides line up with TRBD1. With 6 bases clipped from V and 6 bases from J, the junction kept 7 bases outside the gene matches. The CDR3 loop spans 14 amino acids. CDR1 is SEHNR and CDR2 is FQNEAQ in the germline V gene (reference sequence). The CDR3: CASRSGTGLNEQFF. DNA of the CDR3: TGTGCCAGCAGATCCGGGACAGGTCTCAATGAGCAGTTCTTC.

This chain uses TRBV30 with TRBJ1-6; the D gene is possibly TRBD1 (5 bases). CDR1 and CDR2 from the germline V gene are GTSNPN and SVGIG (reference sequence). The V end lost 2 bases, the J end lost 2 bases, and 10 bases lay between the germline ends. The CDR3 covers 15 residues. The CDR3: CAWSHGGPYNSPLHF. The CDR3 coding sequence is TGTGCCTGGAGTCACGGGGGACCCTATAATTCACCCCTCCACTTT.

The CDR3 DNA reads TGTGCCACCAGTGACGCGGGACTGGACACCGGGGAGCTGTTTTTT. Translating gives CATSDAGLDTGELFF. J is TRBJ2-2 and V is TRBV24-1; D is possibly TRBD2 (6 bases). In germline, CDR1 is KGHDR, CDR2 SFDVKD. The CDR3 contains 15 residues. With 4 bases removed from V and 3 bases from J, the gap between germline ends came to 11 bases.